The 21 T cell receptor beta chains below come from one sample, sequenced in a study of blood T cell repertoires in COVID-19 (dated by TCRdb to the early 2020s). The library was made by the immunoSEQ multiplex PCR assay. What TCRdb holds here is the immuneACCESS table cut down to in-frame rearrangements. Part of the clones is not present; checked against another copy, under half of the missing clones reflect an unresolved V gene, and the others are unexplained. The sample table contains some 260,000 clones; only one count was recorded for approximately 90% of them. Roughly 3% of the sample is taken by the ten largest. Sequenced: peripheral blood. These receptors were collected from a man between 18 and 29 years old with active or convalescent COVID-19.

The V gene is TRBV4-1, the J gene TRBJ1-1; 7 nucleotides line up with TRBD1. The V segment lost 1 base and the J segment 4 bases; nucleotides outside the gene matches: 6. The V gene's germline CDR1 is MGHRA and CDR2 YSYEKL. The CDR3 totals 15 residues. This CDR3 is CASSQASAGGTEAFF. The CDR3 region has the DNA TGCGCCAGCAGCCAAGCTTCGGCAGGGGGCACTGAAGCTTTCTTT.

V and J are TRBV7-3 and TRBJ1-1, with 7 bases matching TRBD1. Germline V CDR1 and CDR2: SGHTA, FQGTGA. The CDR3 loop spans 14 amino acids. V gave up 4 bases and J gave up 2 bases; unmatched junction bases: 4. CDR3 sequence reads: CASSSTGRNTEAFF. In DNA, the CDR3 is TGTGCCAGCAGCTCGACAGGGCGTAACACTGAAGCTTTCTTT.

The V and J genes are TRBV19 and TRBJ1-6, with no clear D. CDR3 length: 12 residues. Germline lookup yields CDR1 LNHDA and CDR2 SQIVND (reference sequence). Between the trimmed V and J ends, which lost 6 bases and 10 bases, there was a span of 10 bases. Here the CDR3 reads CASSSGDSPLHF. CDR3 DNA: TGTGCCAGTAGCTCCGGAGACTCACCCCTCCACTTT.

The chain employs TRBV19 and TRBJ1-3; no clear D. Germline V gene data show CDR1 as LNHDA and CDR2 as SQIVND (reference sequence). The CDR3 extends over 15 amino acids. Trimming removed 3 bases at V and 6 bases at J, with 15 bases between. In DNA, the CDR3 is TGTGCCAGTAGTATCCGTCGAATCGGAGAAAACACCATATATTTT. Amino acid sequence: CASSIRRIGENTIYF.

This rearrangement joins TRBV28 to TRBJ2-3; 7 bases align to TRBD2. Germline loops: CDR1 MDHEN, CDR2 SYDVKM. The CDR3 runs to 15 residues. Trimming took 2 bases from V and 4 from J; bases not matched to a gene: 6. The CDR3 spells CASSLGGDRADTQYF. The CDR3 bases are TGTGCCAGCAGTTTAGGGGGGGATCGCGCAGATACGCAGTATTTT.

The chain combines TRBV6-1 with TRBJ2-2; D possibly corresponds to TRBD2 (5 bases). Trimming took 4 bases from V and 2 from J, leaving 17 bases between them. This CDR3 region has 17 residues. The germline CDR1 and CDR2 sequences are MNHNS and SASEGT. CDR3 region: CASSGLLAHTNTGELFF. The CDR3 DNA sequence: TGTGCCAGCAGTGGCCTGCTAGCCCACACTAACACCGGGGAGCTGTTTTTT.

CDR3 in amino acids: CASRLTSGRRETQYF. In DNA form, the CDR3 reads TGTGCCAGCAGGCTGACTAGCGGGAGGAGGGAGACCCAGTACTTC. The genes are TRBV5-6 and TRBJ2-5; TRBD2 matches at 13 bases. V was clipped by 5 bases and J by 5 bases; unmatched bases: 6. The CDR3 is 15 amino acids. The germline CDR1 and CDR2 sequences are SGHDT and YYEEEE.

The CDR3 spells CASSTTARDSKRGRTDTQYF. In DNA, the CDR3 is TGTGCCAGCAGCACCACCGCCCGGGACTCCAAAAGGGGCCGCACAGATACGCAGTATTTT. The genes are TRBV7-9 and TRBJ2-3, with D possibly being TRBD2 (6 bases). In germline, CDR1 is SEHNR, CDR2 FQNEAQ (reference sequence). V lost 5 bases to trimming and J lost 1 base, with 28 bases between them. The CDR3 loop spans 20 amino acids.

The CDR3 DNA is TGTGCCATCAGTGAGTCGCTGGCGGGACAGGGAAGAGAGGGCTACACCTTC. It yields the protein CAISESLAGQGREGYTF. The chain couples TRBV10-3 to TRBJ1-2; 9 positions agree with TRBD1. After removal of 0 bases from V and 8 bases from J, the junction contained 13 bases not matched to a gene. This CDR3 is 17 amino acids long. Looked up from germline, CDR1 is ENHRY and CDR2 is SYGVKD.

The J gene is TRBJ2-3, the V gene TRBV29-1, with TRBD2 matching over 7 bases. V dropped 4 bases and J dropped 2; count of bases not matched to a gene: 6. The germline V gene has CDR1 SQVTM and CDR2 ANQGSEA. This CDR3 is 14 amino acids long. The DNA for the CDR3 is TGCAGCGTTGGCGCTAGCGGACCCACAGATACGCAGTATTTT. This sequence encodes CSVGASGPTDTQYF.

CDR3 DNA sequence: TGTGCCAGCAGCGAGGGACAGGGGTTTGGCGGGGAGCTGTTTTTT. Its translation is CASSEGQGFGGELFF. The V gene is TRBV11-3, the J gene TRBJ2-2; 10 bases match TRBD1. Losses at the gene ends were 5 bases for V and 7 bases for J; bases not matched to a gene: 7. The CDR3 runs to 15 residues. Germline V gives CDR1 SGHNT, CDR2 YENEEA.

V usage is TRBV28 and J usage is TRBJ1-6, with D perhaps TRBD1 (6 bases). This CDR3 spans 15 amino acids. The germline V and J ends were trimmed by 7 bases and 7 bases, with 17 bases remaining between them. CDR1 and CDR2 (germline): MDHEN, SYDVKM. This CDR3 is CASTPVGALNSPLHF. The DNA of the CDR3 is TGTGCCAGCACCCCCGTGGGGGCTTTGAATTCACCCCTCCACTTT.

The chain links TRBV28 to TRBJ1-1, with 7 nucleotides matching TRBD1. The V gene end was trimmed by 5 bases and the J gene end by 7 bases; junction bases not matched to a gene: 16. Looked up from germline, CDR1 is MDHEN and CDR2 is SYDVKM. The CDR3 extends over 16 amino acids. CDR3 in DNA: TGTGCCAGCAGTCCCCGCCTCGACAGGGCTGGGAGTGAAGCTTTCTTT. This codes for CASSPRLDRAGSEAFF. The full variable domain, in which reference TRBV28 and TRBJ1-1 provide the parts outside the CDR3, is DVKVTQSSRYLVKRTGEKVFLECVQDMDHENMFWYRQDPGLGLRLIYFSYDVKMKEKGDIPEGYSVSREKKERFSLILESASTNQTSMYLCASSPRLDRAGSEAFFGQGTRLTVV.

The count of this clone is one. The CDR3 loop is CASSLQVLDGDGYTF. The CDR3 DNA follows: TGTGCCAGCAGCCTACAGGTCCTTGATGGGGATGGCTACACCTTC. The chain recombines TRBV7-2 with TRBJ1-2, with a tentative D call TRBD1 (5 bases). The germline gives CDR1 SGHTA, CDR2 FQGNSA. The ends were cut back, 5 bases at V and 6 bases at J, with 19 bases in the middle. This CDR3 region has 15 residues. The whole variable domain, remainder taken from reference TRBV7-2 and TRBJ1-2, is GAGVSQSPSNKVTEKGKDVELRCDPISGHTALYWYRQSLGQGLEFLIYFQGNSAPDKSGLPSDRFSAERTGGSVSTLTIQRTQQEDSAVYLCASSLQVLDGDGYTFGSGTRLTVV.

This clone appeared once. CDR3 protein: CASSPITHANTEAFF. CDR3 nucleotide sequence: TGTGCCAGCAGCCCTATTACGCACGCGAACACTGAAGCTTTCTTT. The chain uses TRBV14 and TRBJ1-1; D gene ambiguous. CDR3 length equals 15 residues. In germline, CDR1 is SGHDN, CDR2 FVKESK. V shed 4 bases and J shed 1 base, with 13 bases lying between them.

The CDR3 sequence: CASSDGMNTEAFF. The CDR3, as DNA: TGTGCCAGCAGTGACGGGATGAACACTGAAGCTTTCTTT. V gene TRBV2 combines with J gene TRBJ1-1, with D uncertain. Germline CDR1 is SNHLY and CDR2 is FYNNEI. Deletions cut 3 bases from V and 0 bases from J, with 5 bases between. The CDR3 spans 13 residues.

The CDR3 DNA sequence: TGTGCCAGCAGTTACTTCAGGGAATGGGATCAGCCCCAGCATTTT. Its translation is CASSYFREWDQPQHF. The genes are TRBV6-2 or TRBV6-3 and TRBJ1-5; D might be TRBD1 (5 bases). V was shortened by 1 base and J by 5 bases, with 12 bases between the two germline ends. The CDR3 loop spans 15 amino acids. Germline V gene lookup returns CDR1 MNHEY and CDR2 SVGEGT.

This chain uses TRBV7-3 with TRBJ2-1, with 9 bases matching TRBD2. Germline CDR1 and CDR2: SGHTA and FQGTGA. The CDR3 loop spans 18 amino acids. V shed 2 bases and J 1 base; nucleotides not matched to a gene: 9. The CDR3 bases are TGTGCCAGCAGCTTACTTGGTAGCGGGGGCCCGTCCTACAATGAGCAGTTCTTC. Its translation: CASSLLGSGGPSYNEQFF.

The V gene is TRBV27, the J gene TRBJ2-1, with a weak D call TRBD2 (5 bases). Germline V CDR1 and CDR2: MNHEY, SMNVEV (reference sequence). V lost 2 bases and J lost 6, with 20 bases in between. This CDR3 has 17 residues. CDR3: CASSLISQVGGFNEQFF. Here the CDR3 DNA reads TGTGCCAGCAGTTTAATTTCCCAGGTAGGAGGTTTCAATGAGCAGTTCTTC.

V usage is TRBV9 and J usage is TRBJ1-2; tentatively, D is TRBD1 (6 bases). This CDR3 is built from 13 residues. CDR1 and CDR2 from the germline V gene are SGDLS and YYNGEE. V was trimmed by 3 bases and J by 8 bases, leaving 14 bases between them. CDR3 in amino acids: CASSGKQGGGYTF. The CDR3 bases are TGTGCCAGCAGCGGGAAACAGGGTGGCGGCTACACCTTC.

CDR3 region: CASSSRGFYNEQFF. The CDR3 bases are TGTGCCAGCAGCTCGCGGGGGTTCTACAATGAGCAGTTCTTC. This chain uses TRBV14 with TRBJ2-1; 7 bases line up with TRBD2. J was trimmed by 3 bases and V by 5 bases; bases with no gene match: 4. The CDR3 is 14 amino acids. CDR1 is SGHDN and CDR2 is FVKESK in the germline V gene.